One sample yielded the 8 T cell receptor beta chains listed below, sequenced in a study of CD8+ T cells in alopecia areata. Treatment here: oral pan-JAK inhibitor, 5-10 mg twice daily. Extracted from the samples, RNA was reverse transcribed into cDNA to serve as the sequencing template. The data were produced by immunoSEQ multiplex PCR, yet TCRdb's version contains in-frame clones alone and is incomplete. The sample consists of more than 90,000 clones, 58% of them appearing once. The sample consisted of CD8+ T cells sorted from blood, taken at week 4, from a patient treated with tofacitinib. The receptors shown here come from a human donor with alopecia areata.

In regard to this clone: Other DNA sequences in the same sample also yield this CDR3. J is TRBJ1-5 and V is TRBV30, with no clear D. Trimming left V 0 bases short and J 1 base short, with 4 bases between. This CDR3 comprises 13 residues. Germline lookup yields CDR1 GTSNPN and CDR2 SVGIG (reference sequence). The CDR3 loop is CAWSVGSNQPQHF. The CDR3 coding sequence is TGTGCCTGGAGTGTTGGGAGCAATCAGCCCCAGCATTTT.

The J gene is TRBJ1-1, the V gene TRBV30, with D unresolved. This CDR3 is built from 13 residues. The germline V gene encodes CDR1 GTSNPN and CDR2 SVGIG (reference sequence). V lost 0 bases and J lost 3, with 8 bases in between. CDR3 coding DNA: TGTGCCTGGAGTGTAATGGCGGACACTGAAGCTTTCTTT. Amino acids: CAWSVMADTEAFF. Supplemented by reference TRBV30 and TRBJ1-1, the full variable domain reads SQTIHQWPATLVQPVGSPLSLECTVEGTSNPNLYWYRQAAGRGLQLLFYSVGIGQISSEVPQNLSASRPQDRQFILSSKKLLLSDSGFYLCAWSVMADTEAFFGQGTRLTVV.

The chain has TRBV29-1 and TRBJ1-1, with TRBD1 matching over 8 bases. The ends lost 5 bases at V and 5 bases at J; junction bases unmatched: 7. The CDR3 runs 13 residues. Germline V CDR1 and CDR2: SQVTM, ANQGSEA. The CDR3 sequence: CSVTGGSGTEAFF. CDR3 coding DNA: TGCAGCGTTACAGGGGGATCGGGGACTGAAGCTTTCTTT.

CDR3 loop: CASSVRGTSGQPQHF. Here the CDR3 DNA reads TGTGCCAGCAGCGTACGCGGGACGTCCGGTCAGCCCCAGCATTTT. This rearrangement joins TRBV13 to TRBJ1-5; tentative D call: TRBD1 (5 bases). CDR1 and CDR2 from the germline V gene are PRHDT and FYEKMQ (reference sequence). V lost 5 bases, J lost 6 bases, and 17 bases lay in between. The CDR3 covers 15 residues.

This clone was seen more than once but under ten times. Other DNA sequences in the sample encode the same CDR3. The chain recombines TRBV29-1 with TRBJ1-2; D not resolved. Trimming took off 0 bases at V and 4 bases at J, with 3 bases between the two ends. The CDR3 runs to 11 residues. The germline gives CDR1 SQVTM, CDR2 ANQGSEA. The chain's CDR3 is CSVEDTYGYTF. The CDR3 DNA sequence: TGCAGCGTTGAAGATACCTATGGCTACACCTTC.

The chain uses TRBV23-1 and TRBJ1-1; D is possibly TRBD1 (5 bases). TRBV23-1 qualifies as an ORF whose function is uncertain. The ends were cut back, 0 bases at V and 11 bases at J, with 10 bases in the middle. This CDR3 contains 12 residues. The CDR3 DNA follows: TGCGCCAGCAGTCAATCAGGGACGGTGGCTTTCTTT. This encodes CASSQSGTVAFF.

This clone was detected a few times. This sequence joins TRBV29-1 and TRBJ2-3; D is ambiguous. Germline CDR1 SQVTM, CDR2 ANQGSEA. Trimming shortened V by 1 base and J by 0 bases, and 11 bases separated the two germline ends. CDR3 size: 15 residues. The CDR3 DNA sequence: TGCAGCGTTGAAGGACTGGAAACGAGCACAGATACGCAGTATTTT. Protein: CSVEGLETSTDTQYF.

V usage is TRBV23-1 and J usage is TRBJ1-5; D ambiguous. Being an ORF, TRBV23-1 has a function that is uncertain. This CDR3 is built from 14 residues. Trimming took 7 bases from V and 6 from J, leaving 16 bases between them. CDR3: CASNQCVGGQPQHF. The DNA of the CDR3 is TGCGCCAGCAACCAATGTGTGGGAGGTCAGCCCCAGCATTTT.